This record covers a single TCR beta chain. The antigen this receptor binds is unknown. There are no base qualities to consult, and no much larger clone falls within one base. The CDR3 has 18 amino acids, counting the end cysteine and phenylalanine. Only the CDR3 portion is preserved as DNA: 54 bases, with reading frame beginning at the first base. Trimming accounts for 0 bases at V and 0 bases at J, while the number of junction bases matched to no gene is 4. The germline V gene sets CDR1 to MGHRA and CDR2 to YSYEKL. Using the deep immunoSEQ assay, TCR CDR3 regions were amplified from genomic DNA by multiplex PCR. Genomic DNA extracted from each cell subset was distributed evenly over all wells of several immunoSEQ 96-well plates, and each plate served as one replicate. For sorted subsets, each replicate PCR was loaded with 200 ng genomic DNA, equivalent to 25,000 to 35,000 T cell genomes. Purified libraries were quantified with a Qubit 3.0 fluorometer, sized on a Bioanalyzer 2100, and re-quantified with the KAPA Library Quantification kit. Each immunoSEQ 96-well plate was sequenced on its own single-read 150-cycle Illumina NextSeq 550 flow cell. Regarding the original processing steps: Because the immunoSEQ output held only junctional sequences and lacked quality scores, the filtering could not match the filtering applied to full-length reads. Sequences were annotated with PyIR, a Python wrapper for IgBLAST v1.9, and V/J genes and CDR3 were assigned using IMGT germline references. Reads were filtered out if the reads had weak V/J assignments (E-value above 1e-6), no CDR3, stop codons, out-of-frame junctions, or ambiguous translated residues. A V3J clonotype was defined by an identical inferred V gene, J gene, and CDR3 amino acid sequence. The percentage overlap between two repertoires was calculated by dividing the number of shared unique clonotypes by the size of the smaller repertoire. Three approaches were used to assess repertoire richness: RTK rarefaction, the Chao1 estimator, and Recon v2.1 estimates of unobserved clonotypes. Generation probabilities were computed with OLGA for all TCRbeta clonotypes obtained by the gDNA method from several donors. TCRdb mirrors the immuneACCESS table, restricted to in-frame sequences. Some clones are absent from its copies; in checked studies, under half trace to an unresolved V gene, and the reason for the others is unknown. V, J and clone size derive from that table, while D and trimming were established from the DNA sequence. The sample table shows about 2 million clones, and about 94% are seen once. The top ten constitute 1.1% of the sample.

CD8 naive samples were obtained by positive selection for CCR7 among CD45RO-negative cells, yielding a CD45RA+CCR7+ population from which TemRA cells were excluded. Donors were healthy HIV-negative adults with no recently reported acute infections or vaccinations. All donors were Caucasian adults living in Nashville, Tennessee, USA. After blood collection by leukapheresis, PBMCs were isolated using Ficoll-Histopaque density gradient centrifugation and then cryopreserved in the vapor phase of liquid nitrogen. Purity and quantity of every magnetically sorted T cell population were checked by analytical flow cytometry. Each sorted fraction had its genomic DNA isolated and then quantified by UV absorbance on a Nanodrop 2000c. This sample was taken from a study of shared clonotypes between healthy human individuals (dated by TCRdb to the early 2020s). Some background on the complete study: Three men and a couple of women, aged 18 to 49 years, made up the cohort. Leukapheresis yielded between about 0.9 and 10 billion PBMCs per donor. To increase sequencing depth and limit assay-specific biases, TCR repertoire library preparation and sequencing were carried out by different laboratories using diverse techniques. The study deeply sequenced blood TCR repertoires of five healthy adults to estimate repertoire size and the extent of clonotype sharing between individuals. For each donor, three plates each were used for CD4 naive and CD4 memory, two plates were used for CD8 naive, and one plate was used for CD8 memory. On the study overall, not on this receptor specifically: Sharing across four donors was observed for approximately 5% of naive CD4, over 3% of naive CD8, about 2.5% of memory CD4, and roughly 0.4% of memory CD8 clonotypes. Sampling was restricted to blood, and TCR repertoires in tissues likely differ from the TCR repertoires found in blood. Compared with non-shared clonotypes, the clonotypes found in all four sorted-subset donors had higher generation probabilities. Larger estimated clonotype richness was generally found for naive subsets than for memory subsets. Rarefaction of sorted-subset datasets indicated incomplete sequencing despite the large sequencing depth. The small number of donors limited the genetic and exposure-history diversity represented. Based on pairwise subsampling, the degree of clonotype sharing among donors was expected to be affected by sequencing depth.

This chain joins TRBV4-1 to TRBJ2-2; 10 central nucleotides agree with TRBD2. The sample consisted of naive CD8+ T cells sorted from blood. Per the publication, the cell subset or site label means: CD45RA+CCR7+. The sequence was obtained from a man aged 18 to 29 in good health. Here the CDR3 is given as CASSQDGLAGANTGELFF. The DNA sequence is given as TGCGCCAGCAGCCAAGACGGGCTAGCGGGGGCGAACACCGGGGAGCTGTTTTTT.